What follows describes a single TCR beta chain. The antigen is unknown. The entry originates in a study of radiotherapy plus CTLA-4 blockade in lung cancer. About the research overall: There were objective responses in 15% to 20% of patients, and about 31% had disease control.

The protocol was immunoSEQ multiplex PCR, while the TCRdb copy is restricted to in-frame clones and leaves out a portion. The sample shows 95,000 to 150,000 clones, around 90% of them seen only once. The CDR3 covers 10 residues. V was clipped by 5 bases and J by 10 bases; unmatched bases: 0. Germline CDR1 is DFQATT and CDR2 is SNEGSKA (reference sequence). Study results and limitations: Reported findings show early blood T cell clone dynamics, with interferon-beta, best predicted response.

In chemo-refractory metastatic non-small-cell lung cancer, patients got ipilimumab CTLA-4 blockade together with focal radiation. This TCR was sampled from a human donor with non-small cell lung cancer that progressed on radiotherapy plus ipilimumab. The material was peripheral blood, obtained from a patient treated with radiotherapy plus ipilimumab. This chain connects TRBV20-1 to TRBJ2-1; 9 bases line up with TRBD1. Written as DNA, the CDR3 is TGCAGTGCTGGGACAGGGGAGCAGTTCTTC. It is translated as CSAGTGEQFF.